This T cell receptor (beta chain) emerged from a study of control samples from healthy donors and cancer patients (dated by TCRdb to about 2020). Libraries were prepared through the immunoSEQ multiplex PCR assay. TCRdb limited this immuneACCESS table to in-frame rearrangements with V and J called. A share of clones is missing; checked studies link under half to unresolved V genes, and the rest is unexplained. Here the sample has roughly 92,000 clones; more than 85% occur a single time. Roughly 1.2% of the sample is held by the ten biggest clonotypes. Comment on this clone: Its target antigen remains unknown. Base qualities are missing; no much larger clone stands one base away.

Reading from cysteine to phenylalanine, the CDR3 counts 14 amino acids. Just CDR3 DNA is preserved here, 42 bases in frame from base 1. Cut back by 1 base and 2 bases, the V and J ends lie 8 bases apart. CDR1 is given as SEHNR and CDR2 as FQNEAQ, both from the germline V gene (reference sequence). Here the chain combines TRBV7-9 and TRBJ1-1; the D gene lacks a confident call. The sequencing sample was made of blood. The TCR was taken from a woman aged 50 to 60 in good health. The CDR3 loop reads CASSLVSSNTEAFF. The nucleotide sequence reads TGTGCCAGCAGCTTAGTAAGCAGCAACACTGAAGCTTTCTTT.